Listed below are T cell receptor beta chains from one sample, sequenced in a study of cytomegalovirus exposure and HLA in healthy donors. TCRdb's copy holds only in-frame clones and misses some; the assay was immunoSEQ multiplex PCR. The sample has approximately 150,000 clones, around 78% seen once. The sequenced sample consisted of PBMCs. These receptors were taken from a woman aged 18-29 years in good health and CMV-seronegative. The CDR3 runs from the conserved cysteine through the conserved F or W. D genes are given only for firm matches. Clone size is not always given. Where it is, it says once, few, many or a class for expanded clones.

CATTLSRSDTQYF | TGTGCCACCACCCTATCTAGGTCAGATACGCAGTATTTT | TRBV15 | few | TRBJ2-3 | NA
CASGLQRFLDEQYF | TGTGCCAGCGGCCTCCAGAGGTTCCTGGACGAGCAGTACTTC | TRBV6-1 | NA | TRBJ2-7 | NA
CAWSRLAGVLETQYF | TGTGCCTGGAGTCGACTAGCGGGAGTACTGGAGACCCAGTACTTC | TRBV30 | NA | TRBJ2-5 | TRBD2
CASGLPGGASEQYF | TGTGCTAGTGGTTTGCCGGGCGGGGCATCTGAGCAGTACTTC | TRBV12-5 | NA | TRBJ2-7 | NA
CASSPQGNGYTF | TGTGCCAGCTCACCCCAGGGGAATGGCTACACCTTC | TRBV18 | NA | TRBJ1-2 | NA
CASSHLRDRGGMDTEAFF | TGTGCCAGCAGCCACCTACGGGACAGGGGTGGCATGGACACTGAAGCTTTCTTT | TRBV7-9 | NA | TRBJ1-1 | TRBD1
CASSPLSTEAFF | TGTGCCAGCAGCCCTCTTTCCACTGAAGCTTTCTTT | TRBV5-6 | NA | TRBJ1-1 | NA
CASSEGRSTDTQYF | TGTGCCAGCAGTGAAGGGCGGTCCACAGATACGCAGTATTTT | TRBV6-1 | NA | TRBJ2-3 | NA
CAWSDQVNYGYTF | TGTGCCTGGAGTGACCAGGTAAACTATGGCTACACCTTC | TRBV30 | NA | TRBJ1-2 | NA
CSVGSPDTEAFF | TGCAGCGTTGGGAGCCCGGACACTGAAGCTTTCTTT | TRBV29-1 | NA | TRBJ1-1 | NA
CASSERDRHQPQHF | TGTGCCAGCAGTGAGCGGGACAGACATCAGCCCCAGCATTTT | TRBV2 | once | TRBJ1-5 | TRBD1
CASRSPPSYGYTF | TGTGCCAGCAGATCCCCCCCCTCCTATGGCTACACCTTC | TRBV7-8 | NA | TRBJ1-2 | NA
CASSLWSRRGYEQYF | TGTGCCAGCAGCTTATGGAGTCGTCGCGGCTACGAGCAGTACTTC | TRBV7-2 | few | TRBJ2-7 | NA
CASSFTSGRALGREQYF | TGTGCCAGCAGTTTCACTAGCGGGAGGGCCCTCGGGCGCGAGCAGTACTTC | TRBV27 | NA | TRBJ2-7 | TRBD2
CASAGYPTPTDTQYF | TGTGCCAGTGCGGGCTACCCAACTCCCACAGATACGCAGTATTTT | TRBV19 | NA | TRBJ2-3 | NA
CASTVVDTGELFF | TGTGCCAGCACCGTGGTAGACACCGGGGAGCTGTTTTTT | TRBV5-4 | few | TRBJ2-2 | NA
CASSLPPSGVTGELFF | TGTGCCAGCAGCTTACCCCCTAGCGGGGTCACCGGGGAGCTGTTTTTT | TRBV7-2 | NA | TRBJ2-2 | TRBD2
CASRKQGPGELFF | TGTGCCAGCCGAAAACAGGGGCCCGGGGAGCTGTTTTTT | TRBV19 | NA | TRBJ2-2 | TRBD1
CASSPGTGSHQPQHF | TGTGCCAGTAGTCCCGGGACAGGGTCCCATCAGCCCCAGCATTTT | TRBV19 | NA | TRBJ1-5 | TRBD1
CASSILEDQPQHF | TGTGCCAGTAGTATCTTGGAGGATCAGCCCCAGCATTTT | TRBV19 | NA | TRBJ1-5 | NA
CASGLVGPGDTQYF | TGTGCCAGTGGACTAGTCGGGCCTGGAGATACGCAGTATTTT | TRBV27 | NA | TRBJ2-3 | TRBD2
CASSSLAGGANEQFF | TGTGCCAGCAGCTCGCTAGCGGGAGGGGCAAATGAGCAGTTCTTC | TRBV7-2 | NA | TRBJ2-1 | TRBD2
CASSSQTSGYEQYF | TGTGCCAGCAGTTCCCAGACTAGCGGGTACGAGCAGTACTTC | TRBV27 | NA | TRBJ2-7 | TRBD2
CASSLPGLNNEQFF | TGTGCCAGCAGCTTACCAGGGCTCAACAATGAGCAGTTCTTC | TRBV7-2 | NA | TRBJ2-1 | NA
CASSPTTLSYNEQFF | TGTGCCAGCTCACCGACTACCCTCTCCTACAATGAGCAGTTCTTC | TRBV18 | NA | TRBJ2-1 | NA
CASSLDRESGELFF | TGTGCCAGCAGCCTGGACAGGGAGTCCGGGGAGCTGTTTTTT | TRBV7-7 | NA | TRBJ2-2 | TRBD1
CATSREPGVEQYF | TGTGCCACCTCGCGGGAGCCGGGAGTCGAGCAGTACTTC | TRBV25-1 | NA | TRBJ2-7 | TRBD2
CASSRQGGNQPQHF | TGTGCCAGCAGTCGACAGGGTGGGAATCAGCCCCAGCATTTT | TRBV6-6 | NA | TRBJ1-5 | TRBD1
CAWRGVNEKLFF | TGTGCCTGGAGGGGCGTTAATGAAAAACTGTTTTTT | TRBV30 | NA | TRBJ1-4 | NA